One sample yielded the 32 T cell receptor beta chains listed below, sequenced in a study of T cell changes during pregnancy in multiple sclerosis. Libraries were prepared by immunoSEQ multiplex PCR; TCRdb keeps only in-frame clonotypes and omits some of them. The table lists 100,000 or so clones, roughly nine tenths of them singletons. Material: peripheral blood, obtained in the second trimester of pregnancy. These receptors all stem from a female donor with multiple sclerosis, enrolled in a pregnancy study.

V gene TRBV2 combines with J gene TRBJ2-7; TRBD1 agrees at 9 bases. The CDR3 length is 12 residues. Looked up from germline, CDR1 is SNHLY and CDR2 is FYNNEI. The junction had 4 bases not matched to a gene; V was cut back by 9 bases and J by 4 bases. CDR3 in amino acids: CASGTGFYEQYF. Written as DNA, the CDR3 is TGTGCCAGTGGGACAGGGTTTTACGAGCAGTACTTC.

This clone was found a few times. The CDR3 DNA sequence: TGTGCCAGCACTCTAGGAGGGGTAAATTCACCCCTCCACTTT. This codes for CASTLGGVNSPLHF. This sequence joins TRBV6-1 and TRBJ1-6; possibly TRBD1 for D (5 bases). Germline V CDR1 and CDR2: MNHNS, SASEGT. Deletions cut 7 bases from V and 7 bases from J, with 14 bases between. This CDR3 comprises 14 residues.

This clone was found once. J is TRBJ2-1 and V is TRBV5-4; 9 positions match TRBD2. With 4 bases clipped from V and 4 bases from J, the junction kept 6 bases outside the gene matches. Per germline, CDR1 SGHNT and CDR2 YYREEE (reference sequence). This CDR3 spans 15 amino acids. CDR3 coding DNA: TGTGCCAGCAGCCGCGGGGGGGATACTTACAATGAGCAGTTCTTC. This encodes CASSRGGDTYNEQFF.

V gene TRBV9 combines with J gene TRBJ2-3; tentatively, D is TRBD1 (6 bases). Germline V gene lookup returns CDR1 SGDLS and CDR2 YYNGEE. Trimming removed 0 bases at V and 1 base at J, with 12 bases between. This CDR3 has 16 residues. This CDR3 reads CASSVGGQRGTDTQYF. As DNA, the CDR3 is TGTGCCAGCAGCGTAGGGGGGCAGCGAGGCACAGATACGCAGTATTTT.

The rearrangement links TRBV9 to TRBJ2-2, with D perhaps TRBD2 (7 bases). V lost 1 base to trimming and J lost 3 bases, with 16 bases between them. The CDR3 is 17 amino acids. Germline CDR1 reads SGDLS; CDR2 reads YYNGEE. The CDR3: CASSVHARGTYTGELFF. CDR3 nucleotide sequence: TGTGCCAGCAGCGTACACGCGCGGGGGACATACACCGGGGAGCTGTTTTTT. The full variable domain, rest sourced from reference TRBV9 and TRBJ2-2, is DSGVTQTPKHLITATGQRVTLRCSPRSGDLSVYWYQQSLDQGLQFLIQYYNGEERAKGNILERFSAQQFPDLHSELNLSSLELGDSALYFCASSVHARGTYTGELFFGEGSRLTVL.

The gene calls are TRBV9 and TRBJ2-5; no firm D call. The V gene lost 1 base and the J gene lost 2 bases, with 12 bases spanning the gap. Germline V gene sequence: CDR1 SGDLS, CDR2 YYNGEE. The CDR3 loop spans 15 amino acids. The CDR3 DNA sequence: TGTGCCAGCAGCGTACTTGGAGAAAAGCAAGAGACCCAGTACTTC. Protein sequence: CASSVLGEKQETQYF.

The V call is TRBV7-3, the J call TRBJ2-4; 8 bases fit TRBD1. Germline loops: CDR1 SGHTA, CDR2 FQGTGA. The CDR3 consists of 16 residues. V gave up 2 bases and J gave up 2 bases; unmatched junction bases: 5. Written as DNA, the CDR3 is TGTGCCAGCAGCTTAGCAGGGGGCGCGTCCAAAAACATTCAGTACTTC. This codes for CASSLAGGASKNIQYF. The full variable domain, rest sourced from reference TRBV7-3 and TRBJ2-4, is GAGVSQTPSNKVTEKGKYVELRCDPISGHTALYWYRQSLGQGPEFLIYFQGTGAADDSGLPNDRFFAVRPEGSVSTLKIQRTERGDSAVYLCASSLAGGASKNIQYFGAGTRLSVL.

V and J are TRBV6-1 and TRBJ2-1, with 7 bases fitting TRBD2. V was pared by 2 bases and J by 4 bases, with 8 bases of the junction left unmatched. CDR1 is MNHNS and CDR2 is SASEGT in the germline V gene. CDR3 size: 16 residues. CDR3 sequence: CASSERASGYYNEQFF. The CDR3 nucleotides are TGTGCCAGCAGTGAAAGGGCTAGCGGCTATTACAATGAGCAGTTCTTC.

V usage is TRBV9 and J usage is TRBJ2-3, with D perhaps TRBD1 (6 bases). V was shortened by 1 base and J by 1 base, with 7 bases between the two germline ends. The length of the CDR3 is 14 residues. CDR1 SGDLS and CDR2 YYNGEE come from the germline V gene. The CDR3 nucleotides are TGTGCCAGCAGCGTACAGGGGCGCACAGATACGCAGTATTTT. Protein: CASSVQGRTDTQYF.

CDR3 sequence reads: CASTRTGLGYGYTF. The CDR3 region has the DNA TGTGCCAGCACCCGGACAGGGTTAGGCTATGGCTACACCTTC. This sequence joins TRBV6-1 and TRBJ1-2; 8 positions agree with TRBD1. The germline gives CDR1 MNHNS, CDR2 SASEGT. This CDR3 spans 14 amino acids. Trimming removed 7 bases from V and 4 bases from J; junction bases left unmatched: 8.

DNA for the CDR3: TGTGCCAGTAGCGAACAGGCGTACCAAGAGACCCAGTACTTC. The encoded protein is CASSEQAYQETQYF. The V gene is TRBV19, the J gene TRBJ2-5; tentative D call: TRBD1 (5 bases). The CDR3 totals 14 residues. V gave up 6 bases and J gave up 0 bases, with 11 bases separating them. Germline V gives CDR1 LNHDA, CDR2 SQIVND (reference sequence).

The chain combines TRBV2 with TRBJ1-5, with D maybe TRBD1 (5 bases). CDR1 and CDR2 from the germline V gene are SNHLY and FYNNEI. Trimming removed 5 bases from V and 3 bases from J, with 8 bases in between. The CDR3 extends over 13 amino acids. The CDR3 nucleotides read TGTGCCAGCAGTTGGGGGGTCAATCAGCCCCAGCATTTT. Amino acid sequence: CASSWGVNQPQHF.

V usage is TRBV19 and J usage is TRBJ2-3; D is ambiguous. Germline values: CDR1 LNHDA, CDR2 SQIVND (reference sequence). Trimming took 4 bases from V and 5 from J, leaving 4 bases between them. This CDR3 region has 11 residues. For the CDR3, the DNA is TGTGCCAGTAGTACTCTAGATACGCAGTATTTT. This sequence encodes CASSTLDTQYF.

This chain uses TRBV7-2 with TRBJ1-1; no definite D call. There are 15 residues in the CDR3. Trimming stripped 1 base from V and 3 bases from J, with 12 bases between. Germline V gives CDR1 SGHTA, CDR2 FQGNSA. The CDR3 spells CASSLGTAVYTEAFF. DNA for the CDR3: TGTGCCAGCAGCTTAGGAACAGCAGTATACACTGAAGCTTTCTTT.

The chain recombines TRBV5-5 with TRBJ1-1; D is perhaps TRBD1 (6 bases). The V gene lost 3 bases and the J gene lost 1 base, with 10 bases spanning the gap. The CDR3 has 14 residues. Germline-derived CDR1 and CDR2 are SGHKS and YYEKEE (reference sequence). CDR3 nucleotide sequence: TGTGCCAGCAGCTGGGGACACTCGAACACTGAAGCTTTCTTT. Its translation is CASSWGHSNTEAFF.

This sequence joins TRBV30 and TRBJ1-3, with 7 bases identical to TRBD1. The J segment lost 2 bases and the V segment lost 5 bases, leaving 3 bases of the junction unmatched. The CDR3 has 13 amino acids. Germline V gives CDR1 GTSNPN, CDR2 SVGIG (reference sequence). CDR3 sequence: CAWGQATGNTIYF. Written as DNA, the CDR3 is TGTGCCTGGGGACAGGCAACTGGAAACACCATATATTTT.

The V gene is TRBV6-5, the J gene TRBJ1-3; D may be TRBD1 (5 bases). Germline CDR1 and CDR2: MNHEY and SVGAGI. V lost 6 bases, J lost 4 bases, and 16 bases lay in between. CDR3 length: 15 residues. This CDR3 reads CASRPIRGVGNTIYF. CDR3 in DNA: TGTGCCAGCAGGCCTATTCGGGGGGTCGGAAACACCATATATTTT.

The rearrangement joins TRBV9 to TRBJ1-3; weak D call: TRBD1 (6 bases). This CDR3 spans 17 amino acids. Trimming took 3 bases from V and 0 from J, leaving 16 bases between them. From germline, CDR1 is SGDLS and CDR2 YYNGEE. The CDR3 nucleotides are TGTGCCAGCAGCGGATTGGACAGCTCACACTCTGGAAACACCATATATTTT. Its translation: CASSGLDSSHSGNTIYF.

V is TRBV29-1 and J is TRBJ2-1, with 12 bases identical to TRBD2. Per germline, CDR1 SQVTM and CDR2 ANQGSEA. The V and J ends lost 6 bases and 6 bases, in that order; junction bases with no gene match: 6. CDR3 size: 14 residues. In DNA, the CDR3 is TGCAGCGTGGCCCCGACTAGCGGGAGCAATGAGCAGTTCTTC. It codes for CSVAPTSGSNEQFF.

This clone is a singleton in its sample. The chain joins TRBV6-5 to TRBJ2-1, with 11 bases fitting TRBD1. The germline CDR1 and CDR2 sequences are MNHEY and SVGAGI. V lost 6 bases to trimming and J lost 4 bases; unmatched junction nucleotides: 2. The CDR3 is 14 residues long. CDR3 bases: TGTGCCAGCAGGGACAGGGGGCCTTACAATGAGCAGTTCTTC. Its protein is CASRDRGPYNEQFF.

This chain uses TRBV5-6 with TRBJ1-3, with D perhaps TRBD1 (5 bases). CDR1 and CDR2 (germline): SGHDT, YYEEEE. The CDR3 length is 12 residues. Trimming cost V 6 bases and J 4 bases, with 8 bases left between them. CDR3 sequence: CASKGRGNTIYF. The CDR3 DNA reads as TGTGCCAGCAAGGGGCGCGGAAACACCATATATTTT.

CDR3 sequence reads: CASSKDSDWDSPLHF. CDR3 DNA sequence: TGTGCCAGCAGCAAAGACTCGGACTGGGATTCACCCCTCCACTTT. The J gene is TRBJ1-6, the V gene TRBV7-2; no clear D. CDR3 length: 15 amino acids. Between the trimmed V and J ends, which lost 5 bases and 8 bases, there was a span of 16 bases. Per the germline V gene, CDR1 is SGHTA and CDR2 is FQGNSA.

This chain links TRBV27 with TRBJ1-2, with 10 bases aligning to TRBD1. CDR3 length: 15 residues. The V gene's germline CDR1 is MNHEY and CDR2 SMNVEV (reference sequence). The V gene end was trimmed by 5 bases and the J gene end by 8 bases; junction bases not matched to a gene: 11. CDR3 sequence: CASSAQGTGVSGYTF. The CDR3, as DNA: TGTGCCAGCAGTGCACAAGGGACAGGGGTGAGCGGCTACACCTTC.

CDR3 nucleotide sequence: TGCGCCAGCAGCTTGGTTCTAGCGGGTACTAACAATGAGCAGTTCTTC. Translated: CASSLVLAGTNNEQFF. V usage is TRBV5-1 and J usage is TRBJ2-1; TRBD2 matches at 8 bases. The germline gives CDR1 SGHRS, CDR2 YFSETQ. This CDR3 is built from 16 residues. The J segment lost 5 bases and the V segment lost 0 bases, leaving 7 bases of the junction unmatched.

V usage is TRBV4-1 and J usage is TRBJ2-1, with D perhaps TRBD2 (7 bases). This CDR3 contains 18 residues. Trimming cost V 1 base and J 5 bases, with 21 bases left between them. CDR1 MGHRA and CDR2 YSYEKL come from the germline V gene. This CDR3 reads CASSQGGAGASPDNEQFF. CDR3 sequence (DNA): TGCGCCAGCAGCCAAGGGGGGGCGGGAGCGAGCCCCGACAATGAGCAGTTCTTC.

The chain recombines TRBV27 with TRBJ2-5, with TRBD2 matching 9 bases. The CDR3 extends over 14 amino acids. Per the germline V gene, CDR1 is MNHEY and CDR2 is SMNVEV (reference sequence). V lost 8 bases and J lost 4; bases outside the gene matches: 8. The CDR3 sequence is CASGGGADGETQYF. CDR3 bases: TGTGCCAGCGGCGGGGGGGCCGACGGAGAGACCCAGTACTTC.

The chain combines TRBV5-1 with TRBJ1-1; weak D call: TRBD1 (5 bases). Looked up from germline, CDR1 is SGHRS and CDR2 is YFSETQ. This CDR3 spans 15 amino acids. V lost 0 bases to trimming and J lost 6 bases, with 15 bases between them. In DNA, the CDR3 is TGCGCCAGCAGCTTGGCGGTCGGTGGGGGGTCTGAAGCTTTCTTT. Its protein product is CASSLAVGGGSEAFF.

The chain carries TRBV19 and TRBJ1-3; no clear D. This CDR3 spans 13 amino acids. Germline V gives CDR1 LNHDA, CDR2 SQIVND (reference sequence). Between the trimmed V and J ends, which lost 5 bases and 0 bases, there was a span of 5 bases. The CDR3, as DNA: TGTGCCAGTAGTGGCAGCTCTGGAAACACCATATATTTT. It yields the protein CASSGSSGNTIYF.

CDR3 protein: CASSPPQRRNTIYF. The DNA of the CDR3 is TGTGCCAGCAGTCCCCCCCAACGCCGGAACACCATATATTTT. This chain links TRBV28 with TRBJ1-3; D is unclear. V was shortened by 5 bases and J by 7 bases, with 15 bases between the two germline ends. This CDR3 comprises 14 residues. Germline V lookup: CDR1 MDHEN, CDR2 SYDVKM.

CDR3 DNA: TGCGCCAGGGGGGCGGGCCTTGGGCAGTCCGGGGCCAACGTCCTGACTTTC. Translating gives CARGAGLGQSGANVLTF. The genes are TRBV5-1 and TRBJ2-6, with D perhaps TRBD1 (6 bases). Per the germline V gene, CDR1 is SGHRS and CDR2 is YFSETQ. There are 17 residues in the CDR3. Trimming cost V 8 bases and J 4 bases, with 22 bases left between them.

This chain uses TRBV10-3 with TRBJ1-2; tentative D call: TRBD1 (5 bases). V gave up 3 bases and J gave up 0 bases, with 23 bases separating them. CDR3 length: 19 amino acids. Germline V gene lookup returns CDR1 ENHRY and CDR2 SYGVKD. The CDR3 nucleotides are TGTGCCATCAGTGATCTACTTGGAGGGGCGATACCCCCTAACTATGGCTACACCTTC. It codes for CAISDLLGGAIPPNYGYTF.

V and J are TRBV5-1 and TRBJ1-2; 8 nucleotides line up with TRBD1. Per the germline V gene, CDR1 is SGHRS and CDR2 is YFSETQ. Losses at the gene ends were 1 base for V and 7 bases for J; bases not matched to a gene: 12. This CDR3 comprises 16 residues. In DNA form, the CDR3 reads TGCGCCAGCAGCTTGATGGGACAGGTTTTAAGTCGTGGCTACACCTTC. It is translated as CASSLMGQVLSRGYTF. Based on the CDR3 plus reference TRBV5-1 and TRBJ1-2, the full variable domain is KAGVTQTPRYLIKTRGQQVTLSCSPISGHRSVSWYQQTPGQGLQFLFEYFSETQRNKGNFPGRFSGRQFSNSRSEMNVSTLELGDSALYLCASSLMGQVLSRGYTFGSGTRLTVV.